A single sample gave rise to the 20 T cell receptor beta chains below, sequenced in a study of T cell clones after liver transplantation. TCRdb's copy holds only in-frame clones and misses some; the assay was immunoSEQ multiplex PCR. The sample lists tens of thousands of clones; over 65% were seen once. Source: CD4+ T cells from blood, taken at the 22-month timepoint. Every receptor here comes from a human patient who received a liver transplant. Part of the T cell pool may stem from the graft donor.

The chain combines TRBV18 with TRBJ1-4; D remains ambiguous. The germline V gene has CDR1 KGHSH and CDR2 LQKENI. V was shortened by 4 bases and J by 0 bases, with 6 bases between the two germline ends. The CDR3 totals 14 residues. The CDR3 coding sequence is TGTGCCAGCTCACTGACAACAACTAATGAAAAACTGTTTTTT. As protein: CASSLTTTNEKLFF.

V gene TRBV6-5 combines with J gene TRBJ2-1; 8 bases fit TRBD2. The V gene end was trimmed by 6 bases and the J gene end by 6 bases; junction bases not matched to a gene: 7. Germline CDR1 reads MNHEY; CDR2 reads SVGAGI. The CDR3 totals 14 residues. For the CDR3, the DNA is TGTGCCAGCAGCCGGGGTAGCGGGACCAATGAGCAGTTCTTC. Translation: CASSRGSGTNEQFF.

The rearrangement links TRBV4-2 to TRBJ2-7; TRBD2 matches at 7 bases. This CDR3 spans 15 amino acids. V lost 1 base to trimming and J lost 2 bases; unmatched junction nucleotides: 5. Germline CDR1 is LGHNA and CDR2 is YNFKEQ. CDR3 in DNA: TGTGCCAGCAGCCAAGGGGGGAGCGGGACCTACGAGCAGTACTTC. Translation gives CASSQGGSGTYEQYF.

The chain carries TRBV10-3 and TRBJ2-1; 9 nucleotides align to TRBD2. CDR3 length equals 14 residues. Germline values: CDR1 ENHRY, CDR2 SYGVKD. V shed 8 bases and J 5 bases; nucleotides not matched to a gene: 7. CDR3 nucleotides: TGTGCCATCGCCCCTAGCGGGGCCAACAATGAGCAGTTCTTC. This sequence encodes CAIAPSGANNEQFF.

The chain uses TRBV11-3 and TRBJ2-1; D ambiguous. Trimming removed 1 base from V and 5 bases from J, with 9 bases in between. Germline values: CDR1 SGHNT, CDR2 YENEEA. The CDR3 consists of 14 residues. Here the CDR3 DNA reads TGTGCCAGCAGCTTAGCCCAGGAGCACAATGAGCAGTTCTTC. Encoded protein: CASSLAQEHNEQFF. The full variable domain, with the rest looked up from reference TRBV11-3 and TRBJ2-1, is EAGVVQSPRYKIIEKKQPVAFWCNPISGHNTLYWYLQNLGQGPELLIRYENEEAVDDSQLPKDRFSAERLKGVDSTLKIQPAELGDSAVYLCASSLAQEHNEQFFGPGTRLTVL.

The genes are TRBV28 and TRBJ2-6; D is uncertain. The CDR3 extends over 14 amino acids. Trimming removed 1 base from V and 0 bases from J, with 1 base in between. Per germline, CDR1 MDHEN and CDR2 SYDVKM. The CDR3 spells CASSLYSGANVLTF. CDR3 DNA: TGTGCCAGCAGTTTATACTCTGGGGCCAACGTCCTGACTTTC.

Of note for this clone: Additional DNA sequences in this sample encode the identical CDR3. This CDR3 is CASSLGGSGANVLTF. The CDR3 DNA reads as TGCGCCAGCAGCTTAGGTGGCTCTGGGGCCAACGTCCTGACTTTC. The chain is built from TRBV5-1 and TRBJ2-6; D remains unclear. In germline, CDR1 is SGHRS, CDR2 YFSETQ. V lost 2 bases and J 0 bases, leaving 6 bases between the germline ends. The CDR3 runs to 15 residues.

This clone was counted a single time. The rearrangement links TRBV5-1 to TRBJ2-3, with TRBD2 identical over 9 bases. Germline assignment: CDR1 SGHRS and CDR2 YFSETQ. This CDR3 comprises 16 residues. V gave up 4 bases and J gave up 5 bases; unmatched junction bases: 11. In DNA, the CDR3 is TGCGCCAGCAGCCCAGTGGGCGGGGGGGCAGGAGATACGCAGTATTTT. Translating gives CASSPVGGGAGDTQYF.

Here the CDR3 reads CAWSVSSGPGTDTQYF. The CDR3 DNA reads as TGTGCCTGGAGTGTGTCTAGCGGGCCCGGCACAGATACGCAGTATTTT. The chain combines TRBV30 with TRBJ2-3; 8 bases map to TRBD2. The trim removed 0 bases at V and 1 base at J, leaving 6 bases unmatched. Germline loops: CDR1 GTSNPN, CDR2 SVGIG (reference sequence). The length of the CDR3 is 16 residues.

This clone was seen once. The chain is built from TRBV5-4 and TRBJ2-3, with D possibly TRBD1 on 5 matching bases. The CDR3 spans 14 residues. V was trimmed by 4 bases and J by 5 bases, leaving 14 bases between them. Germline CDR1 reads SGHNT; CDR2 reads YYREEE (reference sequence). CDR3 sequence (DNA): TGTGCCAGCAGCCCCGGAAAGGGGAAAGATACGCAGTATTTT. Translating it yields CASSPGKGKDTQYF.

The chain is built from TRBV6-5 and TRBJ2-7, with D uncertain. This CDR3 contains 11 residues. Per the germline V gene, CDR1 is MNHEY and CDR2 is SVGAGI. Trimming removed 5 bases at V and 5 bases at J, with 7 bases between. CDR3 in DNA: TGTGCCAGCAGTACCCAACACGAGCAGTACTTC. Amino acids: CASSTQHEQYF.

The chain is built from TRBV28 and TRBJ2-3; D uncertain. Germline V lookup: CDR1 MDHEN, CDR2 SYDVKM. Trimming left V 4 bases short and J 7 bases short, with 6 bases between. The CDR3 is 11 amino acids. The CDR3 spells CASSSVYTQYF. The DNA of the CDR3 is TGTGCCAGCAGTTCGGTGTATACGCAGTATTTT.

The V and J genes are TRBV7-3 and TRBJ1-1; TRBD1 is a possible D gene (5 bases). CDR3 length: 13 amino acids. V shed 2 bases and J shed 4 bases, with 8 bases lying between them. Germline loops: CDR1 SGHTA, CDR2 FQGTGA. CDR3 DNA: TGTGCCAGCAGCTTAGGGGGGAGCACTGAAGCTTTCTTT. Its protein product is CASSLGGSTEAFF.

The CDR3 nucleotides are TGTGCCAGCAGTCGATCCAGGGATGCAGATACGCAGTATTTT. Amino acids: CASSRSRDADTQYF. The chain combines TRBV2 with TRBJ2-3; possible D gene TRBD1, 5 bases. The CDR3 totals 14 residues. Germline V gene lookup returns CDR1 SNHLY and CDR2 FYNNEI. Trimming cost V 5 bases and J 4 bases, with 13 bases left between them. The variable domain in full, completed from reference TRBV2 and TRBJ2-3, reads EPEVTQTPSHQVTQMGQEVILRCVPISNHLYFYWYRQILGQKVEFLVSFYNNEISEKSEIFDDQFSVERPDGSNFTLKIRSTKLEDSAMYFCASSRSRDADTQYFGPGTRLTVL.

V and J are TRBV7-8 and TRBJ2-1; D might be TRBD2 (5 bases). Trimming pared 10 bases from V and 4 bases from J, leaving 23 bases between. The CDR3 has 16 residues. Germline V CDR1 and CDR2: SGHVS, FQNEAQ. The CDR3, as DNA: TGTGCCACCACAAGGGATTCGGGGAGAAAGTACAATGAGCAGTTCTTC. It translates to CATTRDSGRKYNEQFF.

This clone is a singleton in its sample. For the CDR3, the DNA is TGTGCCTGGAGTCCCTCTGGAAACACCATATATTTT. Protein product: CAWSPSGNTIYF. The rearrangement links TRBV30 to TRBJ1-3; no firm D call. The CDR3 covers 12 residues. The germline V and J ends were trimmed by 2 bases and 0 bases, with 2 bases remaining between them. Germline CDR1 is GTSNPN and CDR2 is SVGIG (reference sequence).

The V and J genes are TRBV7-9 and TRBJ1-3; D is unclear. This CDR3 is 15 amino acids long. Trimming took 1 base from V and 2 from J, leaving 9 bases between them. Looked up from germline, CDR1 is SEHNR and CDR2 is FQNEAQ (reference sequence). The CDR3 spells CASSLVAKPGNTIYF. CDR3 in DNA: TGTGCCAGCAGCTTAGTAGCAAAACCTGGAAACACCATATATTTT. Combining the CDR3 with reference TRBV7-9 and TRBJ1-3 gives the whole variable domain DTGVSQNPRHKITKRGQNVTFRCDPISEHNRLYWYRQTLGQGPEFLTYFQNEAQLEKSRLLSDRFSAERPKGSFSTLEIQRTEQGDSAMYLCASSLVAKPGNTIYFGEGSWLTVV.

This chain uses TRBV19 with TRBJ2-2; D ambiguous. The ends were cut back, 3 bases at V and 6 bases at J, with 8 bases in the middle. Germline V gives CDR1 LNHDA, CDR2 SQIVND (reference sequence). This CDR3 spans 13 amino acids. The CDR3 sequence is CASSIRKAGELFF. CDR3 nucleotides: TGTGCCAGTAGTATTCGCAAGGCCGGGGAGCTGTTTTTT.

The chain couples TRBV7-3 to TRBJ2-3, with unresolved D. Looked up from germline, CDR1 is SGHTA and CDR2 is FQGTGA. This CDR3 region has 18 residues. V lost 5 bases, J lost 1 base, and 22 bases lay in between. As DNA, the CDR3 is TGTGCCAGCAGCGGAAAACGGACGGCCGAGTCGGGCACAGATACGCAGTATTTT. As protein: CASSGKRTAESGTDTQYF. Supplemented by reference TRBV7-3 and TRBJ2-3, the full variable domain reads GAGVSQTPSNKVTEKGKYVELRCDPISGHTALYWYRQSLGQGPEFLIYFQGTGAADDSGLPNDRFFAVRPEGSVSTLKIQRTERGDSAVYLCASSGKRTAESGTDTQYFGPGTRLTVL.

The chain has TRBV7-2 and TRBJ2-3; D may match TRBD1 or TRBD2 (5 bases each). Deletions cut 1 base from V and 5 bases from J, with 16 bases between. The germline gives CDR1 SGHTA, CDR2 FQGNSA. CDR3 length: 16 residues. For the CDR3, the DNA is TGTGCCAGCAGCTTAGTTGGACTCCCAAGGGGAGATACGCAGTATTTT. Encoded protein: CASSLVGLPRGDTQYF. Full variable domain (rest looked up from reference TRBV7-2 and TRBJ2-3): GAGVSQSPSNKVTEKGKDVELRCDPISGHTALYWYRQSLGQGLEFLIYFQGNSAPDKSGLPSDRFSAERTGGSVSTLTIQRTQQEDSAVYLCASSLVGLPRGDTQYFGPGTRLTVL.